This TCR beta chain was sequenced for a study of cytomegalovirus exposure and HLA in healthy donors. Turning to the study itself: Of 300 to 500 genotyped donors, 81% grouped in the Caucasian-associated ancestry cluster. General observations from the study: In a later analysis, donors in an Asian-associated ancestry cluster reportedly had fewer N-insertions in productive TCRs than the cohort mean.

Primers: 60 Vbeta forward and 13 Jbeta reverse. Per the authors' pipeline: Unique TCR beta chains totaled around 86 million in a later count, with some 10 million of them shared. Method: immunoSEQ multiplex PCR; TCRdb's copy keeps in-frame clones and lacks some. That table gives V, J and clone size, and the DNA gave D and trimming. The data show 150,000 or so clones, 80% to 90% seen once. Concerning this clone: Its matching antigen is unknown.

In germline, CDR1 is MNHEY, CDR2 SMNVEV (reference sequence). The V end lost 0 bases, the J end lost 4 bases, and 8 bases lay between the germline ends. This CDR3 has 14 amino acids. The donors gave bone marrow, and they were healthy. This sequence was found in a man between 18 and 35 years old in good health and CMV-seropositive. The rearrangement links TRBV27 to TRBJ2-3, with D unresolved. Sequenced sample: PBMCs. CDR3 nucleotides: TGTGCCAGCAGTTTATCCGTCCCAGCAGATACGCAGTATTTT. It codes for CASSLSVPADTQYF.